The clone carrying this TCR beta chain has a count of ten or more. Sample time point: newly diagnosed GD, antithyroid drugs for less than 3 months. Making the TCR library involved RNA that had been extracted from PBMCs. The source of the sample is a study of regulatory T cells in long-lasting Graves disease. The TCR beta library used iRepertoire HTBI primers with Arm-PCR amplification of CDR3. Via MiXCR, TCRdb re-called the multiplex PCR reads, giving one row per CDR3 protein. The table shows about 440,000 distinct CDR3 sequences, with 16% occurring only once. This CDR3 has 14 amino acids. Trimming stripped 4 bases from V and 7 bases from J, with 18 bases between. CDR1 SGDLS and CDR2 YYNGEE come from the germline V gene. This sample also belongs to another study, concerning T cells in Graves' hyperthyroidism and ophthalmopathy. According to that study: The HTBI primer set served for first-round RT-PCR of the TCR CDR3.

This specimen was peripheral blood mononuclear cells (PBMCs), taken at new diagnosis, from a patient treated with antithyroid drugs. This clonotype was sampled from a young woman with Graves disease. The chain uses TRBV9 and TRBJ2-7; D is perhaps TRBD2 (6 bases). The CDR3 DNA reads as TGTGCCAGCAGCCTGGGGGGTAGTGGAGGTGAGCAGTACTTC. Protein product: CASSLGGSGGEQYF. Full variable domain (rest looked up from reference TRBV9 and TRBJ2-7): DSGVTQTPKHLITATGQRVTLRCSPRSGDLSVYWYQQSLDQGLQFLIQYYNGEERAKGNILERFSAQQFPDLHSELNLSSLELGDSALYFCASSLGGSGGEQYFGPGTRLTVT.